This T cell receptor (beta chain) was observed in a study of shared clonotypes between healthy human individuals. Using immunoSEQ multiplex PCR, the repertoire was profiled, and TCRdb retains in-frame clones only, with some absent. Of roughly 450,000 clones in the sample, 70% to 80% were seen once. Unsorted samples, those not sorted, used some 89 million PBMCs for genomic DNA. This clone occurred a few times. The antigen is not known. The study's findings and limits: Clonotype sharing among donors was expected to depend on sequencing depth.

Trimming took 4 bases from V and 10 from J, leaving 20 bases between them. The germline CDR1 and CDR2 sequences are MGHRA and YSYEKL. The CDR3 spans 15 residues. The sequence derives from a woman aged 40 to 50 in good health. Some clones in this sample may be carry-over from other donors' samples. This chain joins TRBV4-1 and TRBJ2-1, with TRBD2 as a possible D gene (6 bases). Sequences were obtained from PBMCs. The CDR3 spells CASSPYRDSRGEQFF. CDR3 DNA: TGCGCCAGCAGCCCTTACCGGGACTCCCGGGGGGAGCAGTTCTTC.